A selection of T cell receptor beta chains follows, all from one sample in a study of T cell responses to AZD1222 COVID-19 vaccine. Assay: immunoSEQ multiplex PCR; the TCRdb copy retains only in-frame clones and omits some. The sample carries 90,000 to 110,000 clones, roughly 87% recorded once. The sequences come from peripheral blood, collected on day 0 of MenACWY control vaccination. The receptors stem from an adult in good health. CDR3s include the opening cysteine and the closing phenylalanine or tryptophan. Fields, in order: clone size, J gene, D gene, CDR3 length, V gene, CDR3 DNA, CDR3 protein. A D gene is named only where the DNA matches it firmly. Size is omitted from some rows. Given values are once, few, many or a class for expanded clones.

clone_size: -
j_call: TRBJ2-7
d_call: TRBD2
cdr3_length: 16
v_call: TRBV28
cdr3_nt: TGTGCCAGCAGTCTTTTGGGGGGGACGCTAACCTACGAGCAGTACTTC
cdr3_aa: CASSLLGGTLTYEQYF

clone_size: -
j_call: TRBJ1-6
d_call: -
cdr3_length: 14
v_call: TRBV28
cdr3_nt: TGTGCCAGCAGTTTAAGCAGTTACAATTCACCCCTCCACTTT
cdr3_aa: CASSLSSYNSPLHF

clone_size: -
j_call: TRBJ2-5
d_call: TRBD1
cdr3_length: 14
v_call: TRBV27
cdr3_nt: TGTGCCAGCAGTCGGACAGGACGCCAAGAGACCCAGTACTTC
cdr3_aa: CASSRTGRQETQYF

clone_size: -
j_call: TRBJ1-5
d_call: TRBD1
cdr3_length: 17
v_call: TRBV24-1
cdr3_nt: TGTGCCACCAGTGATGTCTCTCAGGGGGCTGGCAATCAGCCCCAGCATTTT
cdr3_aa: CATSDVSQGAGNQPQHF

clone_size: -
j_call: TRBJ2-5
d_call: TRBD2
cdr3_length: 15
v_call: TRBV5-6
cdr3_nt: TGTGCCAGCAGCTTGGCCTCGGGAGGGCGCGAGACCCAGTACTTC
cdr3_aa: CASSLASGGRETQYF

clone_size: -
j_call: TRBJ2-5
d_call: -
cdr3_length: 11
v_call: TRBV6-4
cdr3_nt: TGTGCCAGCGCCCGAGGGGAGACCCAGTACTTC
cdr3_aa: CASARGETQYF

clone_size: -
j_call: TRBJ1-5
d_call: -
cdr3_length: 15
v_call: TRBV4-1
cdr3_nt: TGCGCCAGCAGCCAAGGGCAGTATAGCAATCAGCCCCAGCATTTT
cdr3_aa: CASSQGQYSNQPQHF

clone_size: -
j_call: TRBJ1-3
d_call: -
cdr3_length: 13
v_call: TRBV5-4
cdr3_nt: TGTGCCAGCAGCTTGCCTCCTGGAAACACCATATATTTT
cdr3_aa: CASSLPPGNTIYF

clone_size: -
j_call: TRBJ2-7
d_call: -
cdr3_length: 14
v_call: TRBV6-5
cdr3_nt: TGTGCCAGCTCGAAAGGGGGGACGGGGTACGAGCAGTACTTC
cdr3_aa: CASSKGGTGYEQYF

clone_size: once
j_call: TRBJ2-7
d_call: -
cdr3_length: 12
v_call: TRBV28
cdr3_nt: TGTGCCAGCAGCACCAGCCGCTGGGAGCAGTACTTC
cdr3_aa: CASSTSRWEQYF

clone_size: -
j_call: TRBJ1-5
d_call: TRBD1
cdr3_length: 15
v_call: TRBV4-3
cdr3_nt: TGCGCCAGCAGCCAAGATTTGACAGCCCAGGGGGCCCAGCATTTT
cdr3_aa: CASSQDLTAQGAQHF

clone_size: -
j_call: TRBJ1-6
d_call: -
cdr3_length: 13
v_call: TRBV28
cdr3_nt: TGTGCCAGCAGTTTGGGGGTTAATTCACCCCTCCACTTT
cdr3_aa: CASSLGVNSPLHF

clone_size: -
j_call: TRBJ1-1
d_call: TRBD1
cdr3_length: 18
v_call: TRBV19
cdr3_nt: TGTGCCAGTAGTATAGATCGGAGATCGGGACAGTCGAACACTGAAGCTTTCTTT
cdr3_aa: CASSIDRRSGQSNTEAFF

clone_size: -
j_call: TRBJ2-1
d_call: TRBD2
cdr3_length: 15
v_call: TRBV7-2
cdr3_nt: TGTGCCAGCAGCGGAACTAGCGGGAGTCGTGGTGAGCAGTTCTTC
cdr3_aa: CASSGTSGSRGEQFF

clone_size: -
j_call: TRBJ2-6
d_call: TRBD2
cdr3_length: 19
v_call: TRBV11-2
cdr3_nt: TGTGCCAGCAGCTCGGGCGGGGGAAGGGGCCCCTCTGGGGCCAACGTCCTGACTTTC
cdr3_aa: CASSSGGGRGPSGANVLTF

clone_size: -
j_call: TRBJ1-5
d_call: -
cdr3_length: 14
v_call: TRBV3-1/TRBV3-2
cdr3_nt: TGTGCCAGCAGCGAAAAACATAGCAATCAGCCCCAGCATTTT
cdr3_aa: CASSEKHSNQPQHF

clone_size: -
j_call: TRBJ1-2
d_call: -
cdr3_length: 12
v_call: TRBV2
cdr3_nt: TGTGCCAGCAGTGCAAGCGACTATGGCTACACCTTC
cdr3_aa: CASSASDYGYTF

clone_size: -
j_call: TRBJ1-3
d_call: -
cdr3_length: 13
v_call: TRBV10-3
cdr3_nt: TGTGCCATCAGTAGGGACTCTGGAAACACCATATATTTT
cdr3_aa: CAISRDSGNTIYF

clone_size: -
j_call: TRBJ2-7
d_call: -
cdr3_length: 14
v_call: TRBV5-6
cdr3_nt: TGTGCCAGCAGCCTCGTAGATGGGTCCTACGAGCAGTACTTC
cdr3_aa: CASSLVDGSYEQYF

clone_size: -
j_call: TRBJ2-1
d_call: -
cdr3_length: 15
v_call: TRBV2
cdr3_nt: TGTGCCAGCAGTGAGCAACTAGCAGGATACAATGAGCAGTTCTTC
cdr3_aa: CASSEQLAGYNEQFF

clone_size: -
j_call: TRBJ1-5
d_call: -
cdr3_length: 17
v_call: TRBV21-1
cdr3_nt: TGTGCCAGCAGCAAAGGAGGGGGGGGGAATAGCAATCAGCCCCAGCATTTT
cdr3_aa: CASSKGGGGNSNQPQHF

clone_size: once
j_call: TRBJ2-7
d_call: -
cdr3_length: 13
v_call: TRBV7-9
cdr3_nt: TGTGCCAGCAGCTTAGCTTACGGCCACGAGCAGTACTTC
cdr3_aa: CASSLAYGHEQYF

clone_size: -
j_call: TRBJ1-2
d_call: TRBD1
cdr3_length: 16
v_call: TRBV18
cdr3_nt: TGTGCCAGCTCACCAGAGGTTCGGACAGGGCGGGGAGGCTACACCTTC
cdr3_aa: CASSPEVRTGRGGYTF

clone_size: -
j_call: TRBJ2-5
d_call: -
cdr3_length: 13
v_call: TRBV6-2/TRBV6-3
cdr3_nt: TGTGCCAGCAGTTCCGGCGCCCAAGAGACCCAGTACTTC
cdr3_aa: CASSSGAQETQYF

clone_size: few
j_call: TRBJ2-7
d_call: TRBD1
cdr3_length: 14
v_call: TRBV27
cdr3_nt: TGTGCCAGCAGTTTATCCCTCCGGGACAGTAGGCAGTACTTC
cdr3_aa: CASSLSLRDSRQYF

clone_size: few
j_call: TRBJ1-1
d_call: -
cdr3_length: 11
v_call: TRBV28
cdr3_nt: TGTGCCAGCACCTGGTCGTATAAAGCTTTCTTT
cdr3_aa: CASTWSYKAFF

clone_size: -
j_call: TRBJ2-2
d_call: -
cdr3_length: 12
v_call: TRBV7-3
cdr3_nt: TGTGCCAGCAGCTTAGGATTCGGGGAGCTGTTTTTT
cdr3_aa: CASSLGFGELFF

clone_size: -
j_call: TRBJ1-4
d_call: -
cdr3_length: 14
v_call: TRBV28
cdr3_nt: TGTGCCAGCAGTCTACATGGGGGTTATGAAAAACTGTTTTTT
cdr3_aa: CASSLHGGYEKLFF

clone_size: -
j_call: TRBJ2-5
d_call: TRBD1
cdr3_length: 15
v_call: TRBV5-1
cdr3_nt: TGCGCCAGCAGCCAGGACAGGGCCGATCAAGAGACCCAGTACTTC
cdr3_aa: CASSQDRADQETQYF

clone_size: -
j_call: TRBJ2-3
d_call: TRBD2
cdr3_length: 15
v_call: TRBV2
cdr3_nt: TGTGCCGGACATGGGGGGGGGTCAGCGTCAGATACGCAGTATTTT
cdr3_aa: CAGHGGGSASDTQYF

clone_size: -
j_call: TRBJ2-2
d_call: -
cdr3_length: 16
v_call: TRBV5-6
cdr3_nt: TGTGCCAGCAGCCGATGGGCTAGCCGTAACACCGGGGAGCTGTTTTTT
cdr3_aa: CASSRWASRNTGELFF

clone_size: -
j_call: TRBJ2-7
d_call: TRBD2
cdr3_length: 17
v_call: TRBV3-1/TRBV3-2
cdr3_nt: TGTGCCAGCAGCCAAGATTCTGGGACTAGAAGCTCCTACGAGCAGTACTTC
cdr3_aa: CASSQDSGTRSSYEQYF

clone_size: -
j_call: TRBJ2-7
d_call: -
cdr3_length: 14
v_call: TRBV5-1
cdr3_nt: TGCGCCAGCAGCTTAGGGGCAGGGGACTACGAGCAGTACTTC
cdr3_aa: CASSLGAGDYEQYF

clone_size: -
j_call: TRBJ2-7
d_call: -
cdr3_length: 14
v_call: TRBV19
cdr3_nt: TGTGCCAGTAGTATTGGTGGCAGGACCTACGAGCAGTACTTC
cdr3_aa: CASSIGGRTYEQYF

clone_size: -
j_call: TRBJ2-7
d_call: -
cdr3_length: 13
v_call: TRBV6-1
cdr3_nt: TGTGCCAGCAGTGAGTTTGGGGTAGACGAGCAGTACTTC
cdr3_aa: CASSEFGVDEQYF

clone_size: once
j_call: TRBJ2-5
d_call: TRBD1
cdr3_length: 16
v_call: TRBV28
cdr3_nt: TGTGCCAGCAGCTCTGGGGGACAGGGGGCCCAAGAGACCCAGTACTTC
cdr3_aa: CASSSGGQGAQETQYF

clone_size: -
j_call: TRBJ2-3
d_call: TRBD2
cdr3_length: 14
v_call: TRBV6-1
cdr3_nt: TGTGCCAGCAGTGAAATCGGGGGGGCAGATACGCAGTATTTT
cdr3_aa: CASSEIGGADTQYF

clone_size: once
j_call: TRBJ2-1
d_call: -
cdr3_length: 16
v_call: TRBV4-2
cdr3_nt: TGTGCCAGCAGCCAAGAATGGGGGGGGCCCTACAATGAGCAGTTCTTC
cdr3_aa: CASSQEWGGPYNEQFF

clone_size: -
j_call: TRBJ2-2
d_call: -
cdr3_length: 14
v_call: TRBV27
cdr3_nt: TGTGCCAGCAGTTGGGGGAAGAACACCGGGGAGCTGTTTTTT
cdr3_aa: CASSWGKNTGELFF

clone_size: -
j_call: TRBJ2-2
d_call: TRBD2
cdr3_length: 14
v_call: TRBV6-6
cdr3_nt: TGTGCCAGCAGTTCTAAACTAGCGGGGGAAGAGCTGTTTTTT
cdr3_aa: CASSSKLAGEELFF

clone_size: once
j_call: TRBJ2-5
d_call: -
cdr3_length: 13
v_call: TRBV6-2/TRBV6-3
cdr3_nt: TGTGCCAGCAGTTATTATGGCTTGAGGGGCCAGTACTTC
cdr3_aa: CASSYYGLRGQYF

clone_size: -
j_call: TRBJ2-3
d_call: -
cdr3_length: 15
v_call: TRBV24-1
cdr3_nt: TGTGCCACCAGTGCCCGGGGAGAGGGCACAGATACGCAGTATTTT
cdr3_aa: CATSARGEGTDTQYF

clone_size: -
j_call: TRBJ2-7
d_call: TRBD1
cdr3_length: 13
v_call: TRBV6-5
cdr3_nt: TGTGCCAGCAGGCAGGGACAGGCCTACGAGCAGTACTTC
cdr3_aa: CASRQGQAYEQYF

clone_size: -
j_call: TRBJ1-2
d_call: TRBD1
cdr3_length: 15
v_call: TRBV5-5
cdr3_nt: TGTGCCAGCAGCCCAATAGGACAGGCGGACTATGGCTACACCTTC
cdr3_aa: CASSPIGQADYGYTF

clone_size: -
j_call: TRBJ2-7
d_call: TRBD1
cdr3_length: 18
v_call: TRBV7-9
cdr3_nt: TGTGCCAGCAGCGCCATAACATCGGGGACAGCAAAAACCTACGAGCAGTACTTC
cdr3_aa: CASSAITSGTAKTYEQYF

clone_size: -
j_call: TRBJ2-2
d_call: -
cdr3_length: 15
v_call: TRBV28
cdr3_nt: TGTGCCAGCAGTTGGCGGGCGATTTACACCGGGGAGCTGTTTTTT
cdr3_aa: CASSWRAIYTGELFF

clone_size: -
j_call: TRBJ2-5
d_call: TRBD2
cdr3_length: 15
v_call: TRBV5-1
cdr3_nt: TGCGCCAGCAGCTTGGTGGCTAGCGGGGGAGAGACCCAGTACTTC
cdr3_aa: CASSLVASGGETQYF

clone_size: -
j_call: TRBJ2-5
d_call: -
cdr3_length: 14
v_call: TRBV5-1
cdr3_nt: TGCGCCAGCAGCCTGAGGGCAGGACAAGAGACCCAGTACTTC
cdr3_aa: CASSLRAGQETQYF

clone_size: -
j_call: TRBJ1-4
d_call: TRBD1
cdr3_length: 16
v_call: TRBV11-2
cdr3_nt: TGTGCCAGCAGCCCAGGGACAGGTCGGGGTAATGAAAAACTGTTTTTT
cdr3_aa: CASSPGTGRGNEKLFF

clone_size: -
j_call: TRBJ1-3
d_call: -
cdr3_length: 12
v_call: TRBV5-4
cdr3_nt: TGTGCCAGCAGTAATGACGGTAACACCATATATTTT
cdr3_aa: CASSNDGNTIYF

clone_size: -
j_call: TRBJ1-2
d_call: TRBD1
cdr3_length: 12
v_call: TRBV6-5
cdr3_nt: TGTGCCAGCAGCTACAGGGGGGGAGGCTACACCTTC
cdr3_aa: CASSYRGGGYTF

clone_size: -
j_call: TRBJ2-7
d_call: TRBD1
cdr3_length: 17
v_call: TRBV9
cdr3_nt: TGTGCCAGCAGCGTAAACCCCGGGACAGGGTCCTCCTACGAGCAGTACTTC
cdr3_aa: CASSVNPGTGSSYEQYF

clone_size: once
j_call: TRBJ1-5
d_call: -
cdr3_length: 17
v_call: TRBV28
cdr3_nt: TGTGCCAGCAGTTCCTTTCGGGCGTTGCAGACTAATCAGCCCCAGCATTTT
cdr3_aa: CASSSFRALQTNQPQHF

clone_size: -
j_call: TRBJ1-2
d_call: -
cdr3_length: 16
v_call: TRBV7-9
cdr3_nt: TGTGCCAGCAGCTCTTTATCCGGGATAGCTATCTATGGCTACACCTTC
cdr3_aa: CASSSLSGIAIYGYTF